The text below deals with one T cell receptor beta chain. Its antigen is not identified. A junction end diverges from the germline sequence, so it may reflect a read error. Researchers ran the PCR with 60 Vbeta and 13 Jbeta primers. Libraries were prepared by immunoSEQ multiplex PCR; TCRdb keeps only in-frame clonotypes and omits some of them. This sample has about 160,000 clones; approximately 80% occur once, and the top ten carry about 1.3%. This record belongs to a study of cytomegalovirus exposure and HLA in healthy donors. Study-wide points: Later analysis found that TCR beta chains associated with HLA were more clonally expanded than other, equally common chains. One cluster of highly shared sequence variants probably arose as a sequencing artifact.

The sequencing input was PBMCs. The sequence derives from a woman aged 45-59 years in good health and CMV-seronegative.

CDR3 loop: CASSESTGRRIFEQFF. The CDR3 DNA follows: TGTGCCAGCAGCGAATCCACAGGGAGACGGATCTTTGAGCAGTTCTTC. V and J are TRBV25-1 and TRBJ2-1, with a possible D match to TRBD1 (6 bases). This CDR3 has 16 residues. Per the germline V gene, CDR1 is MGHDK and CDR2 is SYGVNS.